One T cell receptor beta chain is described in this entry. Its matching antigen is unknown. This sample is drawn from a study of T cell repertoires in cytomegalovirus infection. Looking at the study overall: CMV infection together with matching HLA type was indicated by public TCR beta signatures.

TCRdb redid the calling of the reads with MiXCR, one entry per CDR3 protein. Of 100,000 to 150,000 distinct CDR3 sequences listed, roughly 9% are singletons. Deletions cut 7 bases from V and 1 base from J, with 16 bases between. The CDR3 has 15 residues. Germline loops: CDR1 SQVTM, CDR2 ANQGSEA. Study-wide findings and caveats: HLA-C-restricted CMV-specific TCR beta clonotypes prevailed in the ex vivo response.

The rearrangement uses TRBV29-1 and TRBJ1-4; D is ambiguous. The clonotype was recovered from a human donor in good health (CMV status not recorded). Some clones in this sample may be carry-over from other donors' samples. The sample taken for sequencing was PBMCs. CDR3 sequence: CSAEGQIRTNEKLFF. CDR3 DNA sequence: TGCAGCGCCGAAGGGCAGATAAGAACTAATGAAAAACTGTTTTTT.